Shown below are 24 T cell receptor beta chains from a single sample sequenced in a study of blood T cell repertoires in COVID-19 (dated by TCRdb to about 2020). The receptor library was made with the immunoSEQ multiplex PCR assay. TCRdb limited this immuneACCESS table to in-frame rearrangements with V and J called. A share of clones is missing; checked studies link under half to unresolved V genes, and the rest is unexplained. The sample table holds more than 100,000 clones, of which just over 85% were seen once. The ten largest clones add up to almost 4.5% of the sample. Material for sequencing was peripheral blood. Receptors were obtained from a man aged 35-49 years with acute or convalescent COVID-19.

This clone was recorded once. Written as DNA, the CDR3 is TGCGCCAGCAGCTTCGAGGGATTGAACACTGAAGCTTTCTTT. This encodes CASSFEGLNTEAFF. This chain links TRBV5-1 with TRBJ1-1; D uncertain. Germline V lookup: CDR1 SGHRS, CDR2 YFSETQ. Trimming removed 2 bases at V and 0 bases at J, with 8 bases between. CDR3 length equals 14 residues.

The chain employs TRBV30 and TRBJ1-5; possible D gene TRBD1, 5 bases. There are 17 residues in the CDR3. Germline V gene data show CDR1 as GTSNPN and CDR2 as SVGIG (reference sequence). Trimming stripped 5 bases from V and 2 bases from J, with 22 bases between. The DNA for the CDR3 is TGTGCCTGGTCCAAAGGAGACAGTCTTTTCGGCAATCAGCCCCAGCATTTT. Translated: CAWSKGDSLFGNQPQHF.

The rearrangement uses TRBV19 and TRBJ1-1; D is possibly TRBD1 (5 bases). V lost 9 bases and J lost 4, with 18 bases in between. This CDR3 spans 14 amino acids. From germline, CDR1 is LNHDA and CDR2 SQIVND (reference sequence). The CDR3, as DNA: TGTGCCAGCACTTCGTTCCAGGGTTCCACTGAAGCTTTCTTT. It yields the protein CASTSFQGSTEAFF.

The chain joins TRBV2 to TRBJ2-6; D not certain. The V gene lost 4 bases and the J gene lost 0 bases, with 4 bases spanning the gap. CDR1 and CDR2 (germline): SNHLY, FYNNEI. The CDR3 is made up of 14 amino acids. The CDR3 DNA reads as TGTGCCAGCAGTGTCATCTCTGGGGCCAACGTCCTGACTTTC. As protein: CASSVISGANVLTF.

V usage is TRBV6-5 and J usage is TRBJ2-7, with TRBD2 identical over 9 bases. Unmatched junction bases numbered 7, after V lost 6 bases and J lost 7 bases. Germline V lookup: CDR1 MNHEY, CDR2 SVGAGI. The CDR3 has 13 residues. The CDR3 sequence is CASSSLRGGEQYF. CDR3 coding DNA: TGTGCCAGCAGCTCCCTGCGGGGGGGGGAGCAGTACTTC.

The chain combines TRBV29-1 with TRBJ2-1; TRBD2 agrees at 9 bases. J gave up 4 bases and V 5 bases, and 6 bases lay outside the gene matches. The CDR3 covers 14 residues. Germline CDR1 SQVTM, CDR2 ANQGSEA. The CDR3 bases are TGCAGCGTTCGCGGGGGGGGCAGGTACAATGAGCAGTTCTTC. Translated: CSVRGGGRYNEQFF.

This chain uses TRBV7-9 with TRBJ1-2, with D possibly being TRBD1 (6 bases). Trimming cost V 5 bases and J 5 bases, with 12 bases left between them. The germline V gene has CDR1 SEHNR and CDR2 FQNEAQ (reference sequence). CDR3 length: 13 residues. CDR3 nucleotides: TGTGCCAGCAGCCCAGACAGGCTATATGGCTACACCTTC. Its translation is CASSPDRLYGYTF.

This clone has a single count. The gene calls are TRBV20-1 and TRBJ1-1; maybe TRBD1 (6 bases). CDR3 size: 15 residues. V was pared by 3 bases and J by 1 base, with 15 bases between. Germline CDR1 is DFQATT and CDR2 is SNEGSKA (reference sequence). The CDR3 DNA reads TGCAGTGCTAGTCTGACAGGACTTGCGAACACTGAAGCTTTCTTT. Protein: CSASLTGLANTEAFF.

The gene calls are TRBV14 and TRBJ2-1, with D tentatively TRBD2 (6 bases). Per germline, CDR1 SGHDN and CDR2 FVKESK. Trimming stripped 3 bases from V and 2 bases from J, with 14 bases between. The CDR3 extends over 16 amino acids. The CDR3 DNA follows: TGTGCCAGCAGCCATGGAGGTGCGGGACCCTACAATGAGCAGTTCTTC. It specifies CASSHGGAGPYNEQFF.

The CDR3 nucleotides read TGTGCCAGCAGTTCAAACCTGGGGACAGGGGGCGCTGAGTCACCCCTCCACTTT. This gives the protein CASSSNLGTGGAESPLHF. This sequence joins TRBV27 and TRBJ1-6, with 12 bases matching TRBD1. This CDR3 region has 18 residues. The germline gives CDR1 MNHEY, CDR2 SMNVEV (reference sequence). After removal of 4 bases from V and 10 bases from J, the junction contained 14 bases not matched to a gene.

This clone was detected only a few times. The CDR3 reads CASFRGSRMNTEAFF. The CDR3 DNA reads as TGTGCCAGCTTTAGGGGGTCTCGTATGAACACTGAAGCTTTCTTT. The chain employs TRBV6-5 and TRBJ1-1; TRBD1 might be the D (6 bases). V was pared by 8 bases and J by 0 bases, with 16 bases between. Germline-derived CDR1 and CDR2 are MNHEY and SVGAGI. The CDR3 loop spans 15 amino acids.

The CDR3 nucleotides are TGTGCCAGCAGTTTGGGGGTGGGGGGGACCCAGTACTTC. Translating gives CASSLGVGGTQYF. This chain uses TRBV12-3 or TRBV12-4 with TRBJ2-5; D perhaps matches TRBD2 (6 bases). The CDR3 contains 13 residues. V dropped 3 bases and J dropped 7 bases, with 12 bases sitting between them.

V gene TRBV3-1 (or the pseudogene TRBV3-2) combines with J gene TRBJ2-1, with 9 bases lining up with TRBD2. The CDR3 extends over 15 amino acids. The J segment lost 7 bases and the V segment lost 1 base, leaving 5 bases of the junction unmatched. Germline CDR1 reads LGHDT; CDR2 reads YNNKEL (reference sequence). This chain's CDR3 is CASSQGAGGYNEQFF. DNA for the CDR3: TGTGCCAGCAGCCAAGGGGCGGGAGGGTATAATGAGCAGTTCTTC.

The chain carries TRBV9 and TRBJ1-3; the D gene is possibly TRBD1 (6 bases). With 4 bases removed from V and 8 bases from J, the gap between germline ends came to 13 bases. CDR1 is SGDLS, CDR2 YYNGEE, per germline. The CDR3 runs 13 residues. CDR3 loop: CASSRSEGDTIYF. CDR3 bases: TGTGCCAGCAGCCGAAGTGAGGGGGACACCATATATTTT.

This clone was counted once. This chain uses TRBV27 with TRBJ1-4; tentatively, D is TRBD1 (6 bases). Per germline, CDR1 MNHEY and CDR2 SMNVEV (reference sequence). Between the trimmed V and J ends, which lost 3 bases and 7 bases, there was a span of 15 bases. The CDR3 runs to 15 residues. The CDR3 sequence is CASSLIPGHIEKLFF. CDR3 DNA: TGTGCCAGCAGTTTGATACCGGGACATATTGAAAAACTGTTTTTT.

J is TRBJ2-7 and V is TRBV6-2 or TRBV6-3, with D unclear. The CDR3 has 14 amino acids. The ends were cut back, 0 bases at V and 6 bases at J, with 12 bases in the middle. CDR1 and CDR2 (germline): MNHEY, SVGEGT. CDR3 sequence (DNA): TGTGCCAGCAGTTACTCGTTTCTGGCACCCGAGCAGTACTTC. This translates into CASSYSFLAPEQYF.

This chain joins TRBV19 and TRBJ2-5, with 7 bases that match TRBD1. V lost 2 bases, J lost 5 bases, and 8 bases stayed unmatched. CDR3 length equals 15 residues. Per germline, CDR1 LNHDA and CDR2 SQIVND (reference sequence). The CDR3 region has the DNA TGTGCCAGTAGTATAATGAGGGGGCGAGGCGAGACCCAGTACTTC. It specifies CASSIMRGRGETQYF.

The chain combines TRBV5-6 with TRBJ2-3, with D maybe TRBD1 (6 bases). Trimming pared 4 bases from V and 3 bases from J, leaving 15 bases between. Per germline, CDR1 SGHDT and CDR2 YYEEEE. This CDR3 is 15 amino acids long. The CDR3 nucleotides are TGTGCCAGCAGCCAGCGTGGGGGCTGGACAGATACGCAGTATTTT. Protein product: CASSQRGGWTDTQYF.

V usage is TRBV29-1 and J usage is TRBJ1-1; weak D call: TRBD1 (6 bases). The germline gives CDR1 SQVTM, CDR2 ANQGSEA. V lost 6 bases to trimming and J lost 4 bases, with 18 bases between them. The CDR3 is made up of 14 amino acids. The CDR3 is CSVGVGGLVTEAFF. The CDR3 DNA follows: TGCAGCGTGGGCGTGGGGGGGCTAGTCACTGAAGCTTTCTTT.

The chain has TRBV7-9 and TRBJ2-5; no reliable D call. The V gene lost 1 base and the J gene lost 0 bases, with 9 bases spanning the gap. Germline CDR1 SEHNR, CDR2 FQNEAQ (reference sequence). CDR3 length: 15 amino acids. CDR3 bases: TGTGCCAGCAGCTTAGATGAGTCGGACCAAGAGACCCAGTACTTC. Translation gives CASSLDESDQETQYF.

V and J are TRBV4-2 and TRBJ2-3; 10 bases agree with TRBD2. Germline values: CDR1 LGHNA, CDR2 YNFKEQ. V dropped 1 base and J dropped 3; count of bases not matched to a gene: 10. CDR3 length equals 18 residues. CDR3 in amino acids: CASSQGMRASGSTDTQYF. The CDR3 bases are TGTGCCAGCAGCCAAGGGATGCGCGCTAGCGGGAGTACAGATACGCAGTATTTT.

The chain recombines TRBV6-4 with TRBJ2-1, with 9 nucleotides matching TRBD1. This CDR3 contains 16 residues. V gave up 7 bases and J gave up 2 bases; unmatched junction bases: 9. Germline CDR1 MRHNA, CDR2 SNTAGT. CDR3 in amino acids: CASKGPDRGAYNEQFF. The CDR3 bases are TGTGCCAGCAAGGGTCCGGACAGGGGAGCCTACAATGAGCAGTTCTTC.

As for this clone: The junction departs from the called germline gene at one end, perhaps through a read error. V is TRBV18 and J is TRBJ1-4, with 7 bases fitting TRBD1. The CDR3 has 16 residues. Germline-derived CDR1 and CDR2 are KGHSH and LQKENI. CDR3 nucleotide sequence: TGTGCCAGCTCACCCGAAACAGGGGAATCGATTTTTGGCAGAATTTTT. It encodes CASSPETGESIFGRIF. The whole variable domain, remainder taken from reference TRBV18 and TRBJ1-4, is NAGVMQNPRHLVRRRGQEARLRCSPMKGHSHVYWYRQLPEEGLKFMVYLQKENIIDESGMPKERFSAEFPKEGPSILRIQQVVRGDSAAYFCASSPETGESIFGRIFGSGTQLSVL.

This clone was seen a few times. Here the CDR3 DNA reads TGTGCCAGCAGCCAACAGGGGGCGAGGGGCTACACCTTC. It translates to CASSQQGARGYTF. This rearrangement joins TRBV6-5 to TRBJ1-2; 9 bases map to TRBD1. V lost 6 bases, J lost 8 bases, and 7 bases stayed unmatched. Germline CDR1 MNHEY, CDR2 SVGAGI. The CDR3 consists of 13 residues.